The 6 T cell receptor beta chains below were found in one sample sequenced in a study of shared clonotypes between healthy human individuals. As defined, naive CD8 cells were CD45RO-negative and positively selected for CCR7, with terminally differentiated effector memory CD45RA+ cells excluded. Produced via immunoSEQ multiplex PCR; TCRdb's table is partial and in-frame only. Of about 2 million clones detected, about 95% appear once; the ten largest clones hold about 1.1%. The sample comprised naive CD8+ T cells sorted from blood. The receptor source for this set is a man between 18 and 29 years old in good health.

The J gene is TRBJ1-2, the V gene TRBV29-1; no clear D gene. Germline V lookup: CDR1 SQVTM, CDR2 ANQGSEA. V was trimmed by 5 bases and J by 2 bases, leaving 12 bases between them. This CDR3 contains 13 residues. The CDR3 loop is CSVPSGGNYGYTF. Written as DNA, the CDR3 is TGCAGCGTTCCCTCCGGAGGGAACTATGGCTACACCTTC.

The CDR3 region has the DNA TGTGCCAGCAGCCCAAGCCAGGCAGGGTATAATTCACCCCTCCACTTT. Its translation is CASSPSQAGYNSPLHF. This chain uses TRBV7-2 with TRBJ1-6, with D possibly being TRBD1 (5 bases). The V end was cut by 5 bases, the J end by 4 bases, with 15 bases between. The CDR3 extends over 16 amino acids. Per the germline V gene, CDR1 is SGHTA and CDR2 is FQGNSA.

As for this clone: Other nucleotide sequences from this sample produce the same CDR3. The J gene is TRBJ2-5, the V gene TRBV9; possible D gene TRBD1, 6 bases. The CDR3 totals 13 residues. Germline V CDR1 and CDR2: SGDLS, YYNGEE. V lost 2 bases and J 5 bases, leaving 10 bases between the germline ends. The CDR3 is CASSVGGGETQYF. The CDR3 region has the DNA TGTGCCAGCAGCGTTGGGGGCGGGGAGACCCAGTACTTC.

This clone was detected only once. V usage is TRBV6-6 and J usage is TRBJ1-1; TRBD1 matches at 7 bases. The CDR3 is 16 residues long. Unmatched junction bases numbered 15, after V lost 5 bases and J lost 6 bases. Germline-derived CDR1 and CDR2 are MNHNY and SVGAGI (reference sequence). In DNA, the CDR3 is TGTGCCAGCAGTCCCCCTCAGACAGGGTGGGACTCTGAAGCTTTCTTT. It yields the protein CASSPPQTGWDSEAFF.

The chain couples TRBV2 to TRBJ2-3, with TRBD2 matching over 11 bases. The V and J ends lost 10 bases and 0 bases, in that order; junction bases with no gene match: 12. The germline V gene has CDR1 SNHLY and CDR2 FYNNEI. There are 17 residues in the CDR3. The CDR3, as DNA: TGTGCCACCCTGAAACTAGCGGGGGCATCTAGCACAGATACGCAGTATTTT. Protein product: CATLKLAGASSTDTQYF.

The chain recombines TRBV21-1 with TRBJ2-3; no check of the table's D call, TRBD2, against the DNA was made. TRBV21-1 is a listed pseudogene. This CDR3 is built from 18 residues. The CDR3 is CASSKAQTSGGRTDTQYF. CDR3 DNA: TGTGCCAGCAGCAAAGCCCAGACTAGCGGGGGTCGCACAGATACGCAGTATTTT.